The clone carrying this T cell receptor (beta chain) has just a few counts. Its antigen is unidentified. This table comes from immunoSEQ multiplex PCR, and its TCRdb copy is limited to in-frame clones, with some not included. In the table there are roughly 140,000 clones, around 90% of which are singletons. Germline V gene lookup returns CDR1 SGHVS and CDR2 FQNEAQ. This CDR3 spans 13 amino acids. Trimming shortened V by 3 bases and J by 2 bases, and 8 bases separated the two germline ends. This sample was taken from a study of CD4+ T cells in melanoma. Notes on the study in general: In melanoma, neoantigen-specific CD4+ T cells reportedly differed in differentiation state. CD8+ T cell, macrophage and B cell function reportedly correlated with neoantigen-specific CD4+ T cells.

The rearrangement uses TRBV7-8 and TRBJ2-7; no firm D call. The clonotype originates from a human donor with melanoma. CDR3 loop: CASSFSSTYEQYF. CDR3 nucleotide sequence: TGTGCCAGCAGCTTTAGTTCTACCTACGAGCAGTACTTC.